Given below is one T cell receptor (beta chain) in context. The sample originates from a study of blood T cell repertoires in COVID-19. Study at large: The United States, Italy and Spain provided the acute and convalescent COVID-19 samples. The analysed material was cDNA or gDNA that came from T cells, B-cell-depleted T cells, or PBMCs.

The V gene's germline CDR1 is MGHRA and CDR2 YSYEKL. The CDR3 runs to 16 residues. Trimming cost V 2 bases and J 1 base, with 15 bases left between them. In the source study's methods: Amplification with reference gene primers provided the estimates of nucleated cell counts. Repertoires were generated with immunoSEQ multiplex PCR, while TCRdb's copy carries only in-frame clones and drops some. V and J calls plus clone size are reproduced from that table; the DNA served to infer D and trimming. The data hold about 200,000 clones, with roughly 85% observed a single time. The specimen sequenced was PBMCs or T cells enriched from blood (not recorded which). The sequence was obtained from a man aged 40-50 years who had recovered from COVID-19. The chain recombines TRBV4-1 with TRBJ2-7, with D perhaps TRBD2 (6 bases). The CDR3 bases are TGCGCCAGCAGCCAAACGAGGGGAGGCGCGTCCTACGAGCAGTACTTC. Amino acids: CASSQTRGGASYEQYF.